These T cell receptor beta chains were read from a single sample in a study of blood T cell repertoires in COVID-19. Clones were read by immunoSEQ multiplex PCR, and TCRdb kept only the in-frame ones, dropping some. The sample includes roughly 140,000 clones, over 75% seen only once; the top ten take approximately 4%. Sequencing used PBMCs or T cells enriched from blood (not recorded which). All receptors come from a man aged 50-59 years in a cohort exposed to, infected with or recovered from COVID-19 (not recorded which). Each CDR3 is given with its conserved first and last residue. A D gene is named only where the DNA matches it firmly. For some rows the clone size is stated as once, few or many, or as a class when expanded; others skip it.

CDR3nt: TGTGCCAGCAGCCAAGCGACAGGACCAGGTGGCTACACCTTC
CDR3aa: CASSQATGPGGYTF
v_gene: TRBV3-1/TRBV3-2
j_gene: TRBJ1-2
d_gene: NA
abundance: NA

CDR3nt: TGTGCCAGCAGCTTACTCCTTGGACAGGGGGCGCAGGGCGGGGAGCTGTTTTTT
CDR3aa: CASSLLLGQGAQGGELFF
v_gene: TRBV7-2
j_gene: TRBJ2-2
d_gene: TRBD1
abundance: NA

CDR3nt: TGTGCCACCAGGTCCGGGACAGGGGTCTACAATGAGCAGTTCTTC
CDR3aa: CATRSGTGVYNEQFF
v_gene: TRBV24-1
j_gene: TRBJ2-1
d_gene: TRBD1
abundance: NA

CDR3nt: TGTGCCAGCAGCCTACCCGGGACAGGGACTACGCAGTATTTT
CDR3aa: CASSLPGTGTTQYF
v_gene: TRBV14
j_gene: TRBJ2-3
d_gene: TRBD1
abundance: few

CDR3nt: TGTGCCACCAGCAAGCCGTCGACAGGGGTCTCACAGACAGATACGCAGTATTTT
CDR3aa: CATSKPSTGVSQTDTQYF
v_gene: TRBV15
j_gene: TRBJ2-3
d_gene: TRBD1
abundance: NA

CDR3nt: TGCGCCAGCAGCTTTTCTACCATACAAGAGACCCAGTACTTC
CDR3aa: CASSFSTIQETQYF
v_gene: TRBV5-1
j_gene: TRBJ2-5
d_gene: NA
abundance: few

CDR3nt: TGTGCCAGCAGCATACAGGGGAAAGAGACCCAGTACTTC
CDR3aa: CASSIQGKETQYF
v_gene: TRBV6-5
j_gene: TRBJ2-5
d_gene: TRBD1
abundance: NA

CDR3nt: TGTGCCAGCAGCAGGGACATTAATGAAAAACTGTTTTTT
CDR3aa: CASSRDINEKLFF
v_gene: TRBV7-2
j_gene: TRBJ1-4
d_gene: NA
abundance: NA

CDR3nt: TGCGCCAGCAGTGAGCCACGACTAGCGGGGGGGCCGGAGCAGTTCTTC
CDR3aa: CASSEPRLAGGPEQFF
v_gene: TRBV10-2
j_gene: TRBJ2-1
d_gene: TRBD2
abundance: NA

CDR3nt: TGTGTCAGAAGCTTAGCGCTAAGGCGGGCCTTAGCCAAAAACATTCAGTACTTC
CDR3aa: CVRSLALRRALAKNIQYF
v_gene: TRBV7-5
j_gene: TRBJ2-4
d_gene: NA
abundance: NA

CDR3nt: TGTGCCAGTAGCCGTTCGACTCGTCGGGAGCAGTTCTTC
CDR3aa: CASSRSTRREQFF
v_gene: TRBV19
j_gene: TRBJ2-1
d_gene: NA
abundance: NA